The rows below give T cell receptor beta chains drawn from one sample of a study of T cell responses to AZD1222 COVID-19 vaccine. Generated by immunoSEQ multiplex PCR, the TCRdb table keeps only in-frame clones and is missing some. Of some 110,000 clones listed, approximately 86% are singletons. This sample comprised peripheral blood, obtained 28 days after the second AZD1222 dose. These receptors were taken from an adult who received the AZD1222 COVID-19 vaccine. Each CDR3 is given with its conserved first and last residue. Fields, in order: CDR3 protein, CDR3 DNA, V gene, D gene, J gene, clone size. The D gene is left open where the match is weak. Clone size appears in some rows only: once, few, many, or a class for an expanded clone.

CASSEVWTGGFREQYF	TGTGCCAGCAGTGAAGTTTGGACAGGGGGCTTCAGAGAGCAGTACTTC	TRBV6-1	TRBD1	TRBJ2-7	NA
CASSLVKNSPLHF	TGTGCCAGCAGTTTAGTGAAAAATTCACCCCTCCACTTT	TRBV28	NA	TRBJ1-6	NA
CASSPGRTVTDTQYF	TGTGCCAGCAGCCCCGGGCGGACGGTGACAGATACGCAGTATTTT	TRBV7-9	NA	TRBJ2-3	NA
CASGTGFYNTEAFF	TGTGCCAGCGGGACAGGATTCTATAACACTGAAGCTTTCTTT	TRBV6-5	TRBD1	TRBJ1-1	NA
CASSAKTGELFF	TGTGCCAGCAGCGCGAAGACCGGGGAGCTGTTTTTT	TRBV9	NA	TRBJ2-2	medium-sized
CASSLEGQNTEAFF	TGCGCCAGCAGCTTGGAGGGGCAGAACACTGAAGCTTTCTTT	TRBV5-1	NA	TRBJ1-1	NA
CASSLWPSGTQYF	TGTGCCAGCAGTTTATGGCCGTCGGGGACCCAGTACTTC	TRBV27	NA	TRBJ2-5	NA
CASSLAAGQGGTEAFF	TGTGCCAGCAGCCTCGCGGCGGGACAGGGTGGGACTGAAGCTTTCTTT	TRBV7-9	TRBD1	TRBJ1-1	once
CASSLPGSTIYF	TGTGCCAGCAGCCTCCCGGGGAGCACCATATATTTT	TRBV9	NA	TRBJ1-3	few
CASSFGLANTYEQYF	TGTGCCAGCAGCTTCGGGTTAGCGAATACCTACGAGCAGTACTTC	TRBV5-6	NA	TRBJ2-7	NA
CASSTGLSGNTIYF	TGTGCCAGCAGCACAGGGCTCTCTGGAAACACCATATATTTT	TRBV7-8	NA	TRBJ1-3	few
CASSGTGIGGYTF	TGTGCCAGCAGTGGGACAGGGATAGGTGGCTACACCTTC	TRBV6-2/TRBV6-3	TRBD1	TRBJ1-2	NA
CASSQDNGGGEAFF	TGCGCCAGCAGCCAAGATAACGGGGGCGGGGAAGCTTTCTTT	TRBV4-1	NA	TRBJ1-1	once
CASSPGQGTDTQYF	TGTGCCAGCTCACCGGGACAGGGAACAGATACGCAGTATTTT	TRBV18	TRBD1	TRBJ2-3	NA
CASTQRGKGSPLHF	TGTGCCAGCACCCAACGGGGGAAGGGTTCACCCCTCCACTTT	TRBV2	NA	TRBJ1-6	NA
CAWSLQGREQYF	TGTGCCTGGAGTCTCCAAGGGCGCGAGCAGTACTTC	TRBV30	NA	TRBJ2-7	NA
CASSRTDSNQPQHF	TGTGCCAGTAGCAGAACGGATAGCAATCAGCCCCAGCATTTT	TRBV19	NA	TRBJ1-5	NA
CASSLEGTSSYNEQFF	TGTGCCAGCAGCTTAGAGGGGACTAGCAGCTACAATGAGCAGTTCTTC	TRBV5-4	TRBD2	TRBJ2-1	NA
CASSGTLNYEQYF	TGCGCCAGCAGCGGGACACTAAACTACGAGCAGTACTTC	TRBV5-1	NA	TRBJ2-7	NA
CASKNRENTEAFF	TGCGCCAGCAAGAACAGGGAGAACACTGAAGCTTTCTTT	TRBV10-1	NA	TRBJ1-1	NA
CASSPQGFSGNTIYF	TGTGCCAGCTCTCCACAGGGTTTTTCTGGAAACACCATATATTTT	TRBV2	NA	TRBJ1-3	once
CASSQDQGGWYGYTF	TGCGCCAGCAGCCAAGACCAGGGGGGGTGGTATGGCTACACCTTC	TRBV4-3	TRBD1	TRBJ1-2	NA
CASSVGIAGRSGANVLTF	TGTGCCAGCAGCGTAGGGATAGCGGGGCGCTCTGGGGCCAACGTCCTGACTTTC	TRBV9	TRBD2	TRBJ2-6	few
CASSHQDTYNEQFF	TGTGCCAGCAGCCACCAGGATACCTACAATGAGCAGTTCTTC	TRBV6-5	NA	TRBJ2-1	few
CACQGAYPEAFF	TGTGCCTGCCAGGGGGCCTATCCTGAAGCTTTCTTT	TRBV30	TRBD1	TRBJ1-1	NA
CASSVARDGTSGNTIYF	TGTGCCAGCAGCGTAGCAAGGGATGGCACCTCTGGAAACACCATATATTTT	TRBV9	NA	TRBJ1-3	NA
CASSPLRGDYNEQFF	TGTGCCAGCTCACCACTTCGGGGGGACTACAATGAGCAGTTCTTC	TRBV18	TRBD2	TRBJ2-1	NA
CASSESSSGIGEQYF	TGCGCCAGCAGTGAGTCGAGTAGCGGGATTGGCGAGCAGTACTTC	TRBV10-2	TRBD2	TRBJ2-7	NA
CASQRARGAYDGYTF	TGTGCCAGTCAAAGGGCCCGAGGGGCCTACGATGGCTACACCTTC	TRBV19	NA	TRBJ1-2	NA
CASSLGGRVYTF	TGTGCCAGCAGCTTAGGGGGTAGGGTCTACACCTTC	TRBV11-2	NA	TRBJ1-2	few
CASSIGLRGTEAFF	TGTGCCAGTAGTATAGGGTTGAGGGGCACTGAAGCTTTCTTT	TRBV19	NA	TRBJ1-1	NA
CASSLGLLPYEQYF	TGTGCCAGCAGCTTAGGCCTACTTCCCTACGAGCAGTACTTC	TRBV13	NA	TRBJ2-7	NA
CASSAVGQPNSPLHF	TGTGCCAGCAGCGCCGTTGGACAGCCGAATTCACCCCTCCACTTT	TRBV9	NA	TRBJ1-6	NA
CASSRGTATGELFF	TGTGCCAGCAGCCGAGGGACAGCCACCGGGGAGCTGTTTTTT	TRBV5-4	TRBD1	TRBJ2-2	NA
CASSLSWNTEAFF	TGTGCCAGCAGTCTATCGTGGAACACTGAAGCTTTCTTT	TRBV27	NA	TRBJ1-1	NA
CASSLGDYNEQFF	TGTGCCAGCAGCCTGGGAGACTACAATGAGCAGTTCTTC	TRBV7-9	NA	TRBJ2-1	NA
CASSSGPSNTGELFF	TGTGCCAGCAGTTCGGGACCATCGAACACCGGGGAGCTGTTTTTT	TRBV2	NA	TRBJ2-2	NA
CASSLAGQGPSTF	TGTGCCAGCAGCTTGGCTGGACAGGGTCCTAGCACCTTC	TRBV5-4	TRBD1	TRBJ1-2	NA
CATSRGYQESYTEAFF	TGTGCCACCAGCAGAGGGTACCAAGAATCTTACACTGAAGCTTTCTTT	TRBV15	NA	TRBJ1-1	NA
CASSSLGTGHGYTF	TGCGCCAGCAGCTCATTGGGGACAGGGCATGGCTACACCTTC	TRBV5-1	TRBD1	TRBJ1-2	NA
CASRSPRDSLYGYTF	TGTGCCAGCAGGAGCCCCCGGGACAGTCTATATGGCTACACCTTC	TRBV6-5	TRBD1	TRBJ1-2	NA
CASSLAGGGDTQYF	TGTGCCAGCAGCTTGGCGGGAGGGGGAGATACGCAGTATTTT	TRBV5-4	TRBD2	TRBJ2-3	NA
CSVGIGPGNTIYF	TGCAGCGTTGGCATCGGTCCTGGAAACACCATATATTTT	TRBV29-1	NA	TRBJ1-3	NA
CASSERGGREQYF	TGTGCCAGCAGTGAACGGGGGGGTCGCGAGCAGTACTTC	TRBV6-1	TRBD2	TRBJ2-7	NA
CASTRDRNSYEQYF	TGTGCCAGCACCAGGGACAGAAACTCCTACGAGCAGTACTTC	TRBV7-9	TRBD1	TRBJ2-7	NA
CASSLPGQGVQYF	TGCGCCAGCAGCTTACCGGGACAGGGGGTTCAGTACTTC	TRBV5-1	TRBD1	TRBJ2-4	NA
CASSSTGQENYGYTF	TGCGCCAGCAGCAGTACGGGACAGGAGAACTATGGCTACACCTTC	TRBV5-1	TRBD1	TRBJ1-2	NA
CASSLERGGLETQYF	TGTGCCAGCAGCTTGGAGCGGGGGGGCTTGGAGACCCAGTACTTC	TRBV5-4	TRBD2	TRBJ2-5	NA
CASSSRTRADTQYF	TGTGCCAGCAGCTCAAGGACTAGGGCAGATACGCAGTATTTT	TRBV5-4	TRBD2	TRBJ2-3	few
CASSTQARNYGYTF	TGTGCCAGTAGTACACAGGCCAGGAACTATGGCTACACCTTC	TRBV19	NA	TRBJ1-2	NA
CAARGQTNTEAFF	TGTGCCGCGAGGGGACAGACTAACACTGAAGCTTTCTTT	TRBV15	TRBD1	TRBJ1-1	NA
CASSFTGNTIYF	TGTGCCAGCAGTTTTACCGGGAACACCATATATTTT	TRBV12-3/TRBV12-4	NA	TRBJ1-3	NA
CAIRQAMNTEAFF	TGTGCCATAAGACAGGCTATGAACACTGAAGCTTTCTTT	TRBV5-4	NA	TRBJ1-1	NA
CAWSVVPRNEKLFF	TGTGCCTGGAGTGTAGTTCCCAGGAATGAAAAACTGTTTTTT	TRBV30	NA	TRBJ1-4	NA
CASSVGDRGQEQFF	TGTGCCAGCAGCGTTGGGGACAGGGGGCAGGAGCAGTTCTTC	TRBV9	TRBD1	TRBJ2-1	NA